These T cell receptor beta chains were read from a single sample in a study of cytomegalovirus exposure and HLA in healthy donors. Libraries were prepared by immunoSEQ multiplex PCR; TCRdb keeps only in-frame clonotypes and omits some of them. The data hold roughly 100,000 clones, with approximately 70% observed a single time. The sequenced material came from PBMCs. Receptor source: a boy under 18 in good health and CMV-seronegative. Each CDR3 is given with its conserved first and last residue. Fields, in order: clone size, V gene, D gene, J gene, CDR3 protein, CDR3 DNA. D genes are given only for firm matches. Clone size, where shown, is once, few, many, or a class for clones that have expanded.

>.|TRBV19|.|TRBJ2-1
CASRENSNEQFF
TGTGCCAGTAGGGAGAATAGCAATGAGCAGTTCTTC
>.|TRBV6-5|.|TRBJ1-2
CATRTVNYGYTF
TGTGCCACTCGGACAGTCAACTATGGCTACACCTTC
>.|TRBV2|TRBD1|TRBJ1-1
CASSRTGWKAEAFF
TGTGCCAGCAGTAGGACAGGGTGGAAGGCTGAAGCTTTCTTT
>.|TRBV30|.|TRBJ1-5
CAWSGGLLRKPQHF
TGTGCCTGGAGTGGGGGGCTGCTCCGGAAGCCCCAGCATTTT
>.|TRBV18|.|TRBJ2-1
CASTRASNNEQFF
TGTGCCAGCACTAGGGCATCCAACAATGAGCAGTTCTTC
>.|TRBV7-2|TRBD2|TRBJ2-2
CASSRTSGDTGELFF
TGTGCCAGCAGCCGGACTAGCGGTGACACCGGGGAGCTGTTTTTT
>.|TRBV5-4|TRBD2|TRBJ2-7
CASSLGGLAGHYEQYF
TGTGCCAGCAGCTTGGGGGGACTAGCGGGGCACTACGAGCAGTACTTC
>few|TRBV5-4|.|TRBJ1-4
CASSEGGTTNEKLFF
TGTGCCAGCAGCGAAGGAGGAACAACTAATGAAAAACTGTTTTTT
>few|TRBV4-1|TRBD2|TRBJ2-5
CASSHPGLAGGHNF
TGCGCCAGCAGCCATCCGGGGCTAGCGGGGGGGCATAACTTC
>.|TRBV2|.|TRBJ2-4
CASGLAKNIQYF
TGTGCCAGCGGGCTAGCCAAAAACATTCAGTACTTC
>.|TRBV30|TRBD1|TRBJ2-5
CAWSEGDRSTFGETQYF
TGTGCCTGGAGTGAGGGGGACAGGAGTACCTTCGGAGAGACCCAGTACTTC
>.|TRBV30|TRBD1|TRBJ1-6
CAWSLLGTGDSPLHF
TGTGCCTGGAGTCTCCTCGGAACAGGGGATTCACCCCTCCACTTT
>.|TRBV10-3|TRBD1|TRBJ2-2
CAISEGGTGLTGELFF
TGTGCCATCAGTGAGGGTGGGACAGGGCTCACCGGGGAGCTGTTTTTT
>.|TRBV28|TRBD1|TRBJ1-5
CASSIRQGSNQPQHF
TGTGCCAGCAGTATCCGACAGGGCTCCAATCAGCCCCAGCATTTT
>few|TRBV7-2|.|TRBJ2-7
CASSLGTSYYEQYF
TGTGCCAGCAGCTTGGGCACTAGCTACTACGAGCAGTACTTC
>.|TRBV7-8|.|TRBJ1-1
CASSWGEGKAFF
TGTGCCAGCAGCTGGGGGGAAGGTAAAGCTTTCTTT
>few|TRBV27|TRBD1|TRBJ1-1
CASSLNLLPGQGRDTEAFF
TGTGCCAGCAGTTTAAATTTACTACCAGGACAGGGTAGAGACACTGAAGCTTTCTTT
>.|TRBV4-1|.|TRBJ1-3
CASSQSRSGNTIYF
TGCGCCAGCAGCCAGTCCAGGTCTGGAAACACCATATATTTT
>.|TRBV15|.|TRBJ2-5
CATSRDWGGRRETQYF
TGTGCCACCAGCAGAGATTGGGGGGGGCGTCGTGAGACCCAGTACTTC
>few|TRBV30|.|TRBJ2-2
CAWSRGTGELFF
TGTGCCTGGAGTCGGGGGACCGGGGAGCTGTTTTTT
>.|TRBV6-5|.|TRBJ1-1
CASSYRGSTEAFF
TGTGCCAGCAGTTACCGGGGGTCCACTGAAGCTTTCTTT
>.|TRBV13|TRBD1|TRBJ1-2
CASSPWTGDGYTF
TGTGCCAGCAGCCCCTGGACAGGGGATGGCTACACCTTC
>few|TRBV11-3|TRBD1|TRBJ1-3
CASSLIQGAVAGNTIYF
TGTGCCAGCAGCTTAATACAGGGGGCGGTTGCTGGAAACACCATATATTTT
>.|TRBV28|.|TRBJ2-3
CASSLPRLFEKDTQYF
TGTGCCAGCAGTTTACCCAGACTCTTCGAGAAGGATACGCAGTATTTT
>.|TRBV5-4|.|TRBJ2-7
CASSLLLSEQYF
TGTGCCAGCAGCTTGCTATTGTCGGAGCAGTACTTC
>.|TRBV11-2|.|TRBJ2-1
CASSREGTTNSYNEQFF
TGTGCCAGCAGCCGTGAGGGGACAACTAACTCCTACAATGAGCAGTTCTTC
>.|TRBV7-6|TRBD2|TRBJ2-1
CASTEITSGRPSGNEQFF
TGTGCCAGCACCGAGATCACTAGCGGGAGGCCTAGCGGGAATGAGCAGTTCTTC
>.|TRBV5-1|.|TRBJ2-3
CASSLERVQYF
TGCGCCAGCAGCTTGGAGAGGGTCCAGTATTTT
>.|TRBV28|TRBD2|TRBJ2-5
CASSLGLAGRETQYF
TGTGCCAGCAGTCTGGGGCTAGCGGGAAGAGAGACCCAGTACTTC
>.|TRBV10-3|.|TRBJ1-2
CAISSQGGGMRGYTF
TGTGCCATCAGCTCCCAAGGGGGGGGGATGAGAGGCTACACCTTC
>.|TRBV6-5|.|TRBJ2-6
CASSSTAGANVLTF
TGTGCCAGCAGCTCGACAGCTGGGGCCAACGTCCTGACTTTC
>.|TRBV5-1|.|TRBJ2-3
CASSLGVSTDTQYF
TGCGCCAGCAGCCTCGGTGTGAGCACAGATACGCAGTATTTT
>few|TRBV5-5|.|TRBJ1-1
CASSLYGRNTEAFF
TGTGCCAGCAGCTTGTATGGCAGGAACACTGAAGCTTTCTTT
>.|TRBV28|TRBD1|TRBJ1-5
CASSSRGTGARQPQHF
TGTGCCAGCAGTTCGAGAGGGACAGGGGCTCGTCAGCCCCAGCATTTT
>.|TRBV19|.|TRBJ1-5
CATSDRRNQPQHF
TGTGCCACTTCCGACAGGAGGAATCAGCCCCAGCATTTT
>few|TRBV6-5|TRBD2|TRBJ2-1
CASRHLAGAYNEQFF
TGTGCCAGCAGACATCTTGCGGGAGCCTACAATGAGCAGTTCTTC
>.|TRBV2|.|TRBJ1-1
CASSDQGWDTEAFF
TGTGCCAGCAGTGACCAGGGATGGGACACTGAAGCTTTCTTT
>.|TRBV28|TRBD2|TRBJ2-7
CASSLGGAGGSYEQYF
TGTGCCAGCAGTTTAGGAGGGGCGGGAGGTTCCTACGAGCAGTACTTC
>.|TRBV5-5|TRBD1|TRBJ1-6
CASSNPTGSDNSPLHF
TGTGCCAGCAGCAACCCGACAGGGTCTGATAATTCACCCCTCCACTTT
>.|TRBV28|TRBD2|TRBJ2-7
CASSSPTSGRAHEQYF
TGTGCCAGCAGCTCCCCGACTAGCGGGAGGGCCCACGAGCAGTACTTC
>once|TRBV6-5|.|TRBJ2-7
CASSYRQANYEQYF
TGTGCCAGCAGTTATCGACAGGCGAACTACGAGCAGTACTTC
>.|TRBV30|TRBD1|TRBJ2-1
CAWSDDRGFNEQFF
TGTGCCTGGAGTGACGACAGGGGGTTCAATGAGCAGTTCTTC
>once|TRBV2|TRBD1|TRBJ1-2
CASSIQGDYGYTF
TGTGCCAGCAGTATTCAGGGGGACTATGGCTACACCTTC
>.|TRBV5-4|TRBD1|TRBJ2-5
CASSLRDRGLETQYF
TGTGCCAGCAGCTTGCGGGACAGGGGTTTGGAGACCCAGTACTTC
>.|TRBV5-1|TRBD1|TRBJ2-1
CASSLEDRQGRYNEQFF
TGCGCCAGCAGCTTGGAGGACCGACAGGGGCGCTACAATGAGCAGTTCTTC